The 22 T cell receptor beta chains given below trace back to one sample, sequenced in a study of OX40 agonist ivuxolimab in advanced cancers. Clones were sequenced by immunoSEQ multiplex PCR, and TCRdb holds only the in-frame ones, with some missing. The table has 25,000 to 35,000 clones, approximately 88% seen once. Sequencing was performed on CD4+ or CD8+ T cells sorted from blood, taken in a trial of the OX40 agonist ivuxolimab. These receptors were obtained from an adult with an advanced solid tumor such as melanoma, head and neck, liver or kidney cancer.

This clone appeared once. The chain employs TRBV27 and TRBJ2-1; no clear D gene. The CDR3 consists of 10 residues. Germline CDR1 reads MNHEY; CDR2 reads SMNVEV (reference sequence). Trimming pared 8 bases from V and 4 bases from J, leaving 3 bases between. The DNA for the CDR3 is TGTGCCAGCGGATACAATGAGCAGTTCTTC. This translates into CASGYNEQFF.

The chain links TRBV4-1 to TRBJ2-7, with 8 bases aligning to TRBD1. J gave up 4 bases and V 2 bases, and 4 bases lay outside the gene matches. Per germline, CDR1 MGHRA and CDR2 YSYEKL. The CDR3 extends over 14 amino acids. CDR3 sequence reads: CASSQPGQDYEQYF. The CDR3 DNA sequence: TGCGCCAGCAGCCAACCGGGACAGGATTACGAGCAGTACTTC.

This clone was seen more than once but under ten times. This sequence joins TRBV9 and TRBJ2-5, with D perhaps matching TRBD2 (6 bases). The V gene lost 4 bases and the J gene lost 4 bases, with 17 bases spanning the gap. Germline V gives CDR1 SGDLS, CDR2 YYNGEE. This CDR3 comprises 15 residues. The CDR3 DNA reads TGTGCCAGCAGCCCGGTGGGGGGAGCGGGAGAGACCCAGTACTTC. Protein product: CASSPVGGAGETQYF. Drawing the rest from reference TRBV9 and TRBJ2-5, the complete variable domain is DSGVTQTPKHLITATGQRVTLRCSPRSGDLSVYWYQQSLDQGLQFLIQYYNGEERAKGNILERFSAQQFPDLHSELNLSSLELGDSALYFCASSPVGGAGETQYFGPGTRLLVL.

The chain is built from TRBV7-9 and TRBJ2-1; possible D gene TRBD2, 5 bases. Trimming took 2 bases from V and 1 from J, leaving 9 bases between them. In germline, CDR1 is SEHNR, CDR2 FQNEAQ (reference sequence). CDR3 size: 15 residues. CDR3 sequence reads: CASSLLGSSYNEQFF. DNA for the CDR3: TGTGCCAGCAGCTTATTAGGGAGTTCCTACAATGAGCAGTTCTTC.

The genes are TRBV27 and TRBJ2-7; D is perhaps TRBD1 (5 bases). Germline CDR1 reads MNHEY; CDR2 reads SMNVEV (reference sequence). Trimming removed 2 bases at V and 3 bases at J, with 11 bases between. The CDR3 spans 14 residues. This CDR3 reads CASSLGASDYEQYF. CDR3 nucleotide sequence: TGTGCCAGCAGTTTAGGGGCGTCGGACTACGAGCAGTACTTC.

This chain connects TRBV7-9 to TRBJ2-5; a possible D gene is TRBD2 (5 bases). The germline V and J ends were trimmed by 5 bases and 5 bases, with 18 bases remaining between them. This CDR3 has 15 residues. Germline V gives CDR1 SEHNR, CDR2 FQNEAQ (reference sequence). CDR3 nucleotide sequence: TGTGCCAGCAGCAGCCCTAGCCTCCGAGGGGAGACCCAGTACTTC. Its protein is CASSSPSLRGETQYF.

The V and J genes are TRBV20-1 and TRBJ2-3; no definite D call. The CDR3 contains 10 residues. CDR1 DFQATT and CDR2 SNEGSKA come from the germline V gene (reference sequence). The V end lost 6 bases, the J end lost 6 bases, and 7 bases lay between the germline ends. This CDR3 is CSATLDTQYF. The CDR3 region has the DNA TGCAGTGCAACCCTGGATACGCAGTATTTT.

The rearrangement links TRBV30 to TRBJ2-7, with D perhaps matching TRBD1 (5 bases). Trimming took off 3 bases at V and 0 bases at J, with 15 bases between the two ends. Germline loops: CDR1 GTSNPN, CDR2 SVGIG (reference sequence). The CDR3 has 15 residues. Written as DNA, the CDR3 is TGTGCCTGGAGGGCCATAGGGGTTTCCTCCTACGAGCAGTACTTC. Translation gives CAWRAIGVSSYEQYF.

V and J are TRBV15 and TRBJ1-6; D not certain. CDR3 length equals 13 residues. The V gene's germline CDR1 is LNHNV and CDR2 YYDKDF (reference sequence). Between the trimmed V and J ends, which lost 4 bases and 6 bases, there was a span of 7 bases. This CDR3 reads CATSNSLNSPLHF. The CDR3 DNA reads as TGTGCCACCAGCAACAGTCTTAATTCACCCCTCCACTTT.

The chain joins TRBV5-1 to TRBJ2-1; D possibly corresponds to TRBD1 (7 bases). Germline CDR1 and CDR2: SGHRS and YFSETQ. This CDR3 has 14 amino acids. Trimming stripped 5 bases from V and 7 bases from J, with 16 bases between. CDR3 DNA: TGCGCCAGCAGGGATGGAGGGGGCTCGAATGAGCAGTTCTTC. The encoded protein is CASRDGGGSNEQFF.

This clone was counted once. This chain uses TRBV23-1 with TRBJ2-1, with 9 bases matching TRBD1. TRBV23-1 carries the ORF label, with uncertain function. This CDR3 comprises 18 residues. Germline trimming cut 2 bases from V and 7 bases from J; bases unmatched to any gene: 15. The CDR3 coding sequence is TGCGCCAGCAGTCAACCCCCCTACCGGGACAGGGAAGTTAATGAGCAGTTCTTC. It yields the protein CASSQPPYRDREVNEQFF.

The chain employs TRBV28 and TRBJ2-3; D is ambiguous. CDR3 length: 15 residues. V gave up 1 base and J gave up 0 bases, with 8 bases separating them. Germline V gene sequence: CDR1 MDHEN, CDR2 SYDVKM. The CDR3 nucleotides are TGTGCCAGCAGTTTATTTGGGGAAAGCACAGATACGCAGTATTTT. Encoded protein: CASSLFGESTDTQYF.

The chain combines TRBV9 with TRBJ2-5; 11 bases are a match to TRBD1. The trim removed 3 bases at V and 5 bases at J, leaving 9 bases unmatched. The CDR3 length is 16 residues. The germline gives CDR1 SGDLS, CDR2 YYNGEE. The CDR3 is CASSGRKDRGLETQYF. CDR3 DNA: TGTGCCAGCAGCGGAAGGAAGGACAGGGGGCTGGAGACCCAGTACTTC.

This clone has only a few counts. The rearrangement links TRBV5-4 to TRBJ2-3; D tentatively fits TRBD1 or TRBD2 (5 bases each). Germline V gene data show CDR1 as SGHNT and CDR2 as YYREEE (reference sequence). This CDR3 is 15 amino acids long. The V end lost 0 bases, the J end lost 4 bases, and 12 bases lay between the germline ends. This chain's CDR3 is CASSLAWGSADTQYF. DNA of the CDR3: TGTGCCAGCAGCTTGGCTTGGGGGTCGGCAGATACGCAGTATTTT.

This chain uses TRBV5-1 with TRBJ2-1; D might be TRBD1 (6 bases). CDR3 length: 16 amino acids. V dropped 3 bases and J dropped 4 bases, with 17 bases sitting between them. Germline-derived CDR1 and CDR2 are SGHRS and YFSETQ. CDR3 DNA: TGCGCCAGCAGCTGGAGACCGGGACAAAGATACAATGAGCAGTTCTTC. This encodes CASSWRPGQRYNEQFF.

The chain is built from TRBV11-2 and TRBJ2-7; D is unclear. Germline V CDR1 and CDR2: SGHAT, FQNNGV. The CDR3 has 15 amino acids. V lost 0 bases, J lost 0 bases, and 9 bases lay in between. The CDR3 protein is CASSLESRLSYEQYF. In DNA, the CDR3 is TGTGCCAGCAGCTTAGAATCGCGGCTCTCCTACGAGCAGTACTTC.

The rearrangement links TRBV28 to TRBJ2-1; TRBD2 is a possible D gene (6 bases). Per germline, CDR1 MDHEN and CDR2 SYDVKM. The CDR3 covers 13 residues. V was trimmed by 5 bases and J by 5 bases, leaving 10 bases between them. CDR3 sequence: CASSPGANNEQFF. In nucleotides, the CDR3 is TGTGCCAGCAGTCCGGGAGCGAACAATGAGCAGTTCTTC.

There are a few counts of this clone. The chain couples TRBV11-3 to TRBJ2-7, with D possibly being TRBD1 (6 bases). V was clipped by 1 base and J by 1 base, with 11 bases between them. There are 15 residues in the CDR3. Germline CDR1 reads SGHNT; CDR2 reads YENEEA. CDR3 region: CASSLARTDSYEQYF. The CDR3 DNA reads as TGTGCCAGCAGCTTAGCCAGGACAGATTCCTACGAGCAGTACTTC.

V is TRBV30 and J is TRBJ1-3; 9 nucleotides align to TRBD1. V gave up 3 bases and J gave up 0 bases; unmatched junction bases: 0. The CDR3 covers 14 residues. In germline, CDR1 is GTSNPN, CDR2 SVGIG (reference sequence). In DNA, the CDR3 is TGTGCCTGGAGGGACAGGGGCTCTGGAAACACCATATATTTT. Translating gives CAWRDRGSGNTIYF.

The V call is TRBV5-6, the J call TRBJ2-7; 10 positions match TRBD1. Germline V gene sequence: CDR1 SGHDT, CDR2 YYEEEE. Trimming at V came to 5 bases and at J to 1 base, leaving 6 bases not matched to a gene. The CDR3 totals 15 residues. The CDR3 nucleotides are TGTGCCAGCAGTCCGACAGGGGGCCTATCCTACGAGCAGTACTTC. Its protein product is CASSPTGGLSYEQYF.

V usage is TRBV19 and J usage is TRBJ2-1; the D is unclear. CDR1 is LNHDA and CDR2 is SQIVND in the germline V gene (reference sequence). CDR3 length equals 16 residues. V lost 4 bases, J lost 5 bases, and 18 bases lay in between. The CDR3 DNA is TGTGCCAGTAGTAGACCCCTGGGGTGGAAGAACAATGAGCAGTTCTTC. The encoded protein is CASSRPLGWKNNEQFF.

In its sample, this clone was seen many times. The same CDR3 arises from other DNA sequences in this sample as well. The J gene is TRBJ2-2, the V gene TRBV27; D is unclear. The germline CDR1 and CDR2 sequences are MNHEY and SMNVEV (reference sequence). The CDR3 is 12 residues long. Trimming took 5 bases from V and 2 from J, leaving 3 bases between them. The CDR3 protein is CASSQNTGELFF. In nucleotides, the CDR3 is TGTGCCAGCAGTCAAAACACCGGGGAGCTGTTTTTT.